The sequence of this TCR beta chain was determined in a study of shared clonotypes between healthy human individuals. Overall study findings and caveats: Genetic and exposure-history diversity was limited by the few donors.

Researchers divided each subset's genomic DNA evenly across several immunoSEQ plates. Profiling relied on immunoSEQ multiplex PCR, and the TCRdb table lists in-frame clones only, not all of them. The profile covers about 460,000 clones, with roughly four fifths appearing a single time and approximately 12% taken by the ten largest. V was cut by 1 base and J by 5 bases, with 14 bases left in between. Per the germline V gene, CDR1 is MGHRA and CDR2 is YSYEKL. The CDR3 runs to 15 residues. For this clone: Antigen specificity is unknown.

This clonotype originated in a woman aged 40-49 years in good health. Some clones in this sample may be carry-over from other donors' samples. The chain combines TRBV4-1 with TRBJ2-5, with D perhaps assigned TRBD1 or TRBD2 (5 bases each). The sequenced sample was PBMCs. CDR3 loop: CASSQVGERGETQYF. CDR3 bases: TGCGCCAGCAGCCAAGTAGGGGAACGAGGGGAGACCCAGTACTTC.